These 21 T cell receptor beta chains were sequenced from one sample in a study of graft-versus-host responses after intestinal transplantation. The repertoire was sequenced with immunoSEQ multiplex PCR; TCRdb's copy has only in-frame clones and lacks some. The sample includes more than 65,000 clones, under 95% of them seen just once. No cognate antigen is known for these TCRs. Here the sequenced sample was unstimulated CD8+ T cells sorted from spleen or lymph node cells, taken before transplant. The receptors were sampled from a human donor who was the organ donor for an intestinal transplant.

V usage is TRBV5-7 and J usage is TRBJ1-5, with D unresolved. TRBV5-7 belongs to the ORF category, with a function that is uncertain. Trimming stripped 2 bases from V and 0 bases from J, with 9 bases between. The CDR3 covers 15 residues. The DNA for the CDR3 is TGTGCCAGCAGCTTAAGAGTCTATAGCAATCAGCCCCAGCATTTT. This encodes CASSLRVYSNQPQHF.

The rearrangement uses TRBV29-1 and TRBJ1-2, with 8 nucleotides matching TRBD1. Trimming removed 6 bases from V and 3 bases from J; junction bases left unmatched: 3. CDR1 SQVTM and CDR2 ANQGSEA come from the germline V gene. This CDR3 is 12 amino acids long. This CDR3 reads CSVETGDYGYTF. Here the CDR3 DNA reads TGCAGCGTGGAGACAGGGGACTATGGCTACACCTTC. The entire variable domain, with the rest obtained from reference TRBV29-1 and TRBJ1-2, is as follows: SAVISQKPSRDICQRGTSLTIQCQVDSQVTMMFWYRQQPGQSLTLIATANQGSEATYESGFVIDKFPISRPNLTFSTLTVSNMSPEDSSIYLCSVETGDYGYTFGSGTRLTVV.

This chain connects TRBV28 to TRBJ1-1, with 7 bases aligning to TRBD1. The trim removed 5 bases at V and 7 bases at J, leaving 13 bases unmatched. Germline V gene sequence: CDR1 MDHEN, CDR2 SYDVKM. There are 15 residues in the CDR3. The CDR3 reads CASSTSDRLWGEAFF. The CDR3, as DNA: TGTGCCAGCAGTACCTCGGACAGGTTATGGGGTGAAGCTTTCTTT.

CDR3 amino acids: CASSQGHMNTEAFF. Written as DNA, the CDR3 is TGCGCCAGCAGCCAAGGACACATGAACACTGAAGCTTTCTTT. This sequence joins TRBV4-3 and TRBJ1-1, with D uncertain. The CDR3 spans 14 residues. CDR1 is LGHNA, CDR2 YSLEER, per germline. V lost 1 base, J lost 0 bases, and 6 bases lay in between.

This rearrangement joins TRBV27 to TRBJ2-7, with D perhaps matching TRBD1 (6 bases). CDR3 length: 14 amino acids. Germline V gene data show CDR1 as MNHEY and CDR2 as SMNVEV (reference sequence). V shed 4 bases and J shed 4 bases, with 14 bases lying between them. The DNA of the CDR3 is TGTGCCAGCAGTTCCCAGGGGTTGGGGTACGAGCAGTACTTC. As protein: CASSSQGLGYEQYF.

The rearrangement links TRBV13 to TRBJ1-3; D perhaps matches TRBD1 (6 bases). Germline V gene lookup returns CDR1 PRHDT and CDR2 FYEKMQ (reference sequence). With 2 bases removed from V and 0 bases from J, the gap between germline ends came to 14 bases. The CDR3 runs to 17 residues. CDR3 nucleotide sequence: TGTGCCAGCAGCTTAATGGGAGGGGGGAGCTCTGGAAACACCATATATTTT. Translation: CASSLMGGGSSGNTIYF.

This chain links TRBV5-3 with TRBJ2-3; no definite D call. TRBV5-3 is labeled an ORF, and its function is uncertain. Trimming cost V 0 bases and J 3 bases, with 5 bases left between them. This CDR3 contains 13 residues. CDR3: CARSLALTDTQYF. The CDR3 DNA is TGTGCCAGAAGCTTGGCCCTAACAGATACGCAGTATTTT.

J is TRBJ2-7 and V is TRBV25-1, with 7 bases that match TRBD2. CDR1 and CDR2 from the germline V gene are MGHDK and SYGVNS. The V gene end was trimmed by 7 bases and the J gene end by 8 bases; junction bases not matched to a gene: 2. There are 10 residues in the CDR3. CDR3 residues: CASKGGQQYF. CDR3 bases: TGTGCCAGCAAGGGAGGGCAGCAGTACTTC.

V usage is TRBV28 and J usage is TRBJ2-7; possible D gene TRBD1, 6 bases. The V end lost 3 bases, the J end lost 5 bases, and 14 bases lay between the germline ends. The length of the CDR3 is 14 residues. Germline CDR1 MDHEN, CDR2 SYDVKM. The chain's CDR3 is CASSLGQGYHEQYF. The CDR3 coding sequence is TGTGCCAGCAGTTTGGGCCAGGGGTACCACGAGCAGTACTTC. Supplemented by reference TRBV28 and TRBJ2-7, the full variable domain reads DVKVTQSSRYLVKRTGEKVFLECVQDMDHENMFWYRQDPGLGLRLIYFSYDVKMKEKGDIPEGYSVSREKKERFSLILESASTNQTSMYLCASSLGQGYHEQYFGPGTRLTVT.

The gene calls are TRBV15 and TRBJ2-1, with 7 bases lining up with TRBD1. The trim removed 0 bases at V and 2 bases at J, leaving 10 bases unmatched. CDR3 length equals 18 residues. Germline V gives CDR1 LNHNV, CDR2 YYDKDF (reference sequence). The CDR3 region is CATSREVNRGRTYNEQFF. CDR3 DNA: TGTGCCACCAGCAGAGAAGTTAACAGGGGTAGGACCTACAATGAGCAGTTCTTC.

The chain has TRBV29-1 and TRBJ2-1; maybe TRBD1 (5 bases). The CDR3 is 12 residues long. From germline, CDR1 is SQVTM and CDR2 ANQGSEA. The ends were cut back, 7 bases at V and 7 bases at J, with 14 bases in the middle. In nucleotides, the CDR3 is TGCAGCGGTCGACAGTCTAAGAATGAGCAGTTCTTC. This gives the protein CSGRQSKNEQFF.

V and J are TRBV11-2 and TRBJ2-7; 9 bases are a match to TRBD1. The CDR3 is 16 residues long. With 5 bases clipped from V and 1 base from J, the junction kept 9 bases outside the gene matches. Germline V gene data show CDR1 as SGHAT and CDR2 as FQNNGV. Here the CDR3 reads CASSLDRTGASYEQYF. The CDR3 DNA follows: TGTGCCAGCAGCCTGGACAGGACAGGGGCGTCCTACGAGCAGTACTTC.

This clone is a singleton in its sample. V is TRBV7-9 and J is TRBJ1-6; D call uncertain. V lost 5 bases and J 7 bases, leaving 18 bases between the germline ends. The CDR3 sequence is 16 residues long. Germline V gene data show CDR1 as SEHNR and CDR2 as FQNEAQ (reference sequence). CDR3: CASSPSRRVENSPLHF. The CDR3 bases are TGTGCCAGCAGCCCTTCACGTCGGGTTGAGAATTCACCCCTCCACTTT.

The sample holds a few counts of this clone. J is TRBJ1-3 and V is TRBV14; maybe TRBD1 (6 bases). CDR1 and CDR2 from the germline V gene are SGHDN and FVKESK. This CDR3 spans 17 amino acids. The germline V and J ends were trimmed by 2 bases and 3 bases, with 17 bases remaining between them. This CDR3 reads CASSQPGRGKDGNTIYF. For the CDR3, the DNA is TGTGCCAGCAGCCAACCGGGTAGGGGGAAGGATGGAAACACCATATATTTT.

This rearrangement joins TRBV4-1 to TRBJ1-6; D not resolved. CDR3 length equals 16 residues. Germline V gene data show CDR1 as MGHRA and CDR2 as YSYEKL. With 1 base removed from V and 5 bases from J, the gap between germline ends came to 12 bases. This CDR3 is CASSQVTAVDNSPLHF. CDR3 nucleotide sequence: TGCGCCAGCAGCCAAGTAACGGCGGTAGATAATTCACCCCTCCACTTT.

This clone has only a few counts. CDR3 sequence: CASSPRDNDYEQYF. DNA for the CDR3: TGTGCCAGCTCACCGAGGGACAACGACTACGAGCAGTACTTC. The chain couples TRBV18 to TRBJ2-7; weak D call: TRBD1 (6 bases). The CDR3 loop spans 14 amino acids. CDR1 is KGHSH, CDR2 LQKENI, per germline. V was shortened by 3 bases and J by 3 bases, with 12 bases between the two germline ends.

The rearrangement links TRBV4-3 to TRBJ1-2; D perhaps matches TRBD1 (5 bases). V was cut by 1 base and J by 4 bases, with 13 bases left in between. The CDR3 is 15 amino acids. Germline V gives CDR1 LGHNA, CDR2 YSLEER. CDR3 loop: CASSQGDSPFYGYTF. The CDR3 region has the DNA TGCGCCAGCAGCCAAGGAGACAGTCCGTTCTATGGCTACACCTTC.

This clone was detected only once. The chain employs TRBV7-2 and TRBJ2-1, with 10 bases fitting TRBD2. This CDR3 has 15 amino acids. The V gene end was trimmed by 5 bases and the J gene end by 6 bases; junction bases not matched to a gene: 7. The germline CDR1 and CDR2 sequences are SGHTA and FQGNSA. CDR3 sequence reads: CASSEAGGPPNEQFF. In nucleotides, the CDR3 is TGTGCCAGCAGCGAAGCGGGGGGGCCCCCCAATGAGCAGTTCTTC.

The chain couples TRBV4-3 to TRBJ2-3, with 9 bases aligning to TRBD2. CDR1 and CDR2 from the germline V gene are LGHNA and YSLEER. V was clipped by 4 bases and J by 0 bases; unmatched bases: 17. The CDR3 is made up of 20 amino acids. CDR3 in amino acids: CASSPGIKRGASSSTDTQYF. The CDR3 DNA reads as TGCGCCAGCAGCCCTGGGATCAAGCGGGGGGCCTCTAGTAGCACAGATACGCAGTATTTT.

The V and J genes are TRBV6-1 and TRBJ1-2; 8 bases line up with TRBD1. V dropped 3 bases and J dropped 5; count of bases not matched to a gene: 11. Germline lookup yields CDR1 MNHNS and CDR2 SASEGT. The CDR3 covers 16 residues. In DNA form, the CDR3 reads TGTGCCAGCAGTGAGGACCCAGGGGGCGAGGGGTATGGCTACACCTTC. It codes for CASSEDPGGEGYGYTF.

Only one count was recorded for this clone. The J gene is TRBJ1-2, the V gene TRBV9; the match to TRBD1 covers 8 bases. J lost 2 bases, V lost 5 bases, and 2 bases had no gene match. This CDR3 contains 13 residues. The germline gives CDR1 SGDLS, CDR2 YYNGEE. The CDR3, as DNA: TGTGCCAGCAGAGACAGGGGAAACTATGGCTACACCTTC. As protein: CASRDRGNYGYTF. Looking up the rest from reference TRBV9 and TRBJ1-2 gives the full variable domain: DSGVTQTPKHLITATGQRVTLRCSPRSGDLSVYWYQQSLDQGLQFLIQYYNGEERAKGNILERFSAQQFPDLHSELNLSSLELGDSALYFCASRDRGNYGYTFGSGTRLTVV.